A single T cell receptor (beta chain) is shown here with its context. Germline CDR1 is SGHNT and CDR2 is YYREEE (reference sequence). Trimming took off 3 bases at V and 4 bases at J, with 11 bases between the two ends. This CDR3 has 13 amino acids. The sample originates from a study of technical replicates of blood from several donors. The method was immunoSEQ multiplex PCR; TCRdb's version includes in-frame clones alone and lacks a portion of them. The data contain some 70,000 clones, roughly 92% of them seen just once; the ten biggest clones take up around 0.37%. V is TRBV5-4 and J is TRBJ2-7; possible D gene TRBD1, 6 bases. The source is a human donor in good health. Sequencing input: T cells isolated from PBMCs. CDR3 in amino acids: CASSSRDKYEQYF. In DNA, the CDR3 is TGTGCCAGCAGCTCCCGGGACAAGTACGAGCAGTACTTC.